This T cell receptor beta chain was profiled in a study of human T cells and chemical hapten exposure. Time point noted: pre-sensitization, week 0. Treatment defined: therapeutic diphenylcyclopropenone sensitization with weekly scalp DPC. TCRdb itself ran the RACE reads through MiXCR, one entry per CDR3 protein. The sample holds more than 150,000 distinct CDR3 sequences, 30% seen once. From germline, CDR1 is LNHNV and CDR2 YYDKDF (reference sequence). CDR3 size: 13 residues. V shed 2 bases and J shed 3 bases, with 4 bases lying between them. The receptor was derived from a woman in her twenties or thirties with alopecia areata. Some clones in this sample may be carry-over from other donors' samples. The rearrangement links TRBV15 to TRBJ2-2; D unresolved. Source: whole blood, taken in connection with sensitization to the hapten diphenylcyclopropenone (DPC). As DNA, the CDR3 is TGTGCCACCAGCAGACGGGACACCGGGGAGCTGTTTTTT. Its protein is CATSRRDTGELFF.